These 30 T cell receptor beta chains came from one sample sequenced in a study of shared clonotypes between healthy human individuals. Method: immunoSEQ multiplex PCR; TCRdb's copy keeps in-frame clones and lacks some. The repertoire includes about 1,800,000 clones, about 95% of them detected once, and around 1% sits in the top ten. It was CD45RO-negative cells, positively selected for CCR7, that made up naive CD8 cells, with terminally differentiated effector memory CD45RA+ cells excluded. Material: naive CD8+ T cells sorted from blood. The source is a man younger than 30 in good health.

This chain connects TRBV4-3 to TRBJ2-7; a weak D match, TRBD1 (6 bases). This CDR3 contains 20 residues. The V end lost 0 bases, the J end lost 4 bases, and 28 bases lay between the germline ends. Germline V gene sequence: CDR1 LGHNA, CDR2 YSLEER. In DNA, the CDR3 is TGCGCCAGCAGCCAAGATTTGGTCAACGGAGACCAGGGGTATCCGTACGAGCAGTACTTC. It encodes CASSQDLVNGDQGYPYEQYF.

The chain carries TRBV7-9 and TRBJ1-6, with D maybe TRBD1 (5 bases). The germline V gene encodes CDR1 SEHNR and CDR2 FQNEAQ (reference sequence). This CDR3 has 16 amino acids. The V gene lost 1 base and the J gene lost 8 bases, with 15 bases spanning the gap. In DNA form, the CDR3 reads TGTGCCAGCAGCTTAGGTTGGGGCTCAGTTGATTCACCCCTCCACTTT. It yields the protein CASSLGWGSVDSPLHF.

Details on this clone: Other DNA sequences in the same sample also yield this CDR3. The V call is TRBV19, the J call TRBJ2-7; no clear D gene. V lost 6 bases, J lost 3 bases, and 6 bases lay in between. The CDR3 spans 11 residues. The germline gives CDR1 LNHDA, CDR2 SQIVND (reference sequence). CDR3 in DNA: TGTGCCAGTAGCCTGGGCTACGAGCAGTACTTC. It encodes CASSLGYEQYF.

Of note for this clone: Different DNA sequences within this sample yield the same CDR3. The chain uses TRBV5-4 and TRBJ2-1; D is ambiguous. The CDR3 loop spans 11 amino acids. Germline V gene data show CDR1 as SGHNT and CDR2 as YYREEE (reference sequence). The germline V and J ends were trimmed by 1 base and 5 bases, with 1 base remaining between them. CDR3: CASSLNNEQFF. DNA of the CDR3: TGTGCCAGCAGCTTGAACAATGAGCAGTTCTTC.

The chain carries TRBV9 and TRBJ2-7, with D unclear. The CDR3 is 15 residues long. The germline V gene encodes CDR1 SGDLS and CDR2 YYNGEE. Trimming took 4 bases from V and 0 from J, leaving 14 bases between them. The CDR3 is CASSPDGKSSYEQYF. The CDR3 bases are TGTGCCAGCAGCCCTGACGGAAAGAGCTCCTACGAGCAGTACTTC.

V gene TRBV14 combines with J gene TRBJ2-1; perhaps TRBD2 as D (6 bases). This CDR3 has 15 residues. V was cut by 4 bases and J by 8 bases, with 18 bases left in between. Germline V gene data show CDR1 as SGHDN and CDR2 as FVKESK. The CDR3 loop reads CASSRDSGWIDEQFF. The CDR3 bases are TGTGCCAGCAGCCGGGACTCCGGGTGGATTGATGAGCAGTTCTTC.

The CDR3 DNA reads TGCGCCAGCAGCCAAGTGTCCGCAGGGGGCTATGGCTACACCTTC. As protein: CASSQVSAGGYGYTF. The chain combines TRBV4-1 with TRBJ1-2, with TRBD1 identical over 7 bases. V lost 1 base and J lost 4; bases outside the gene matches: 6. The germline CDR1 and CDR2 sequences are MGHRA and YSYEKL. The CDR3 runs to 15 residues.

J is TRBJ2-2 and V is TRBV6-5; 10 bases are shared with TRBD1. After removal of 1 base from V and 6 bases from J, the junction contained 2 bases not matched to a gene. Per germline, CDR1 MNHEY and CDR2 SVGAGI. This CDR3 spans 15 amino acids. The CDR3, as DNA: TGTGCCAGCAGTTACTTGACAGGGGGCTCCGGGGAGCTGTTTTTT. The encoded protein is CASSYLTGGSGELFF.

The chain recombines TRBV4-1 with TRBJ2-5; 9 bases line up with TRBD1. This CDR3 has 15 residues. The V segment lost 1 base and the J segment 5 bases; nucleotides outside the gene matches: 5. The germline gives CDR1 MGHRA, CDR2 YSYEKL. Here the CDR3 DNA reads TGCGCCAGCAGCCAAGCTTACAGGGGGCGGGAGACCCAGTACTTC. It encodes CASSQAYRGRETQYF.

The chain recombines TRBV9 with TRBJ2-1; TRBD2 matches 8 bases. The germline CDR1 and CDR2 sequences are SGDLS and YYNGEE. V lost 1 base and J lost 1; bases outside the gene matches: 1. The length of the CDR3 is 15 residues. In DNA, the CDR3 is TGTGCCAGCAGCGTACGGGAGGGTTCCTACAATGAGCAGTTCTTC. It specifies CASSVREGSYNEQFF.

CDR3 nucleotide sequence: TGTGCCAGCAGAGGGGACTTCTACGAGCAGTACTTC. This encodes CASRGDFYEQYF. The chain is built from TRBV6-1 and TRBJ2-7; maybe TRBD2 (6 bases). The V gene's germline CDR1 is MNHNS and CDR2 SASEGT. This CDR3 spans 12 amino acids. Trimming stripped 6 bases from V and 3 bases from J, with 9 bases between.

This chain uses TRBV4-2 with TRBJ2-5, with D tentatively TRBD2 (6 bases). The germline V gene encodes CDR1 LGHNA and CDR2 YNFKEQ. V lost 0 bases to trimming and J lost 3 bases, with 14 bases between them. CDR3 length: 16 amino acids. CDR3 bases: TGTGCCAGCAGCCAAGACGAAGCGGGCGTCGAAGAGACCCAGTACTTC. It translates to CASSQDEAGVEETQYF.

The DNA of the CDR3 is TGCGCCAGCAGCCAACGGGATCCAGCTAACTATGGCTACACCTTC. This gives the protein CASSQRDPANYGYTF. V usage is TRBV4-1 and J usage is TRBJ1-2; D gene uncertain. In germline, CDR1 is MGHRA, CDR2 YSYEKL. This CDR3 is 15 amino acids long. V lost 2 bases to trimming and J lost 0 bases, with 10 bases between them.

The V gene is TRBV2, the J gene TRBJ2-2; either TRBD1 or TRBD2 may fit D (5 bases each). Germline-derived CDR1 and CDR2 are SNHLY and FYNNEI. The CDR3 length is 15 residues. V lost 3 bases to trimming and J lost 6 bases, with 14 bases between them. CDR3 protein: CASSEMRDLSGELFF. In DNA, the CDR3 is TGTGCCAGCAGTGAGATGAGGGACCTCTCCGGGGAGCTGTTTTTT.

Of note for this clone: Additional DNA sequences in this sample encode the identical CDR3. The DNA for the CDR3 is TGTGCCAGTAGTATAGACAGTATGAACACTGAAGCTTTCTTT. Amino acids: CASSIDSMNTEAFF. The chain joins TRBV19 to TRBJ1-1; D is unclear. Trimming shortened V by 0 bases and J by 0 bases, and 5 bases separated the two germline ends. Germline assignment: CDR1 LNHDA and CDR2 SQIVND (reference sequence). This CDR3 comprises 14 residues.

The table lists this clone with a count of one. The J gene is TRBJ2-4, the V gene TRBV5-1; D remains ambiguous. There are 16 residues in the CDR3. Germline CDR1 reads SGHRS; CDR2 reads YFSETQ. The V and J ends lost 0 bases and 1 base respectively, with 11 bases between them. CDR3: CASSLDGYSAKNIQYF. The CDR3 coding sequence is TGCGCCAGCAGCTTGGATGGGTATTCGGCCAAAAACATTCAGTACTTC.

This chain links TRBV5-1 with TRBJ2-7, with 7 bases aligning to TRBD1. Trimming removed 3 bases from V and 2 bases from J; junction bases left unmatched: 8. Germline CDR1 reads SGHRS; CDR2 reads YFSETQ. CDR3 length: 15 residues. The CDR3 DNA sequence: TGCGCCAGCAGCTACGACAGGGTAGGGGCCTACGAGCAGTACTTC. This encodes CASSYDRVGAYEQYF.

Concerning this clone itself: Other DNA sequences in the same sample also yield this CDR3. This rearrangement joins TRBV11-2 to TRBJ2-7; D gene ambiguous. Trimming shortened V by 1 base and J by 6 bases, and 4 bases separated the two germline ends. Germline V gene data show CDR1 as SGHAT and CDR2 as FQNNGV. The CDR3 totals 11 residues. The CDR3 bases are TGTGCCAGCAGCTTAGTTGGCGAGCAGTACTTC. Its translation: CASSLVGEQYF.

This clone has just one count. The chain couples TRBV27 to TRBJ2-5; TRBD1 matches at 10 bases. The germline CDR1 and CDR2 sequences are MNHEY and SMNVEV (reference sequence). Losses at the gene ends were 5 bases for V and 5 bases for J; bases not matched to a gene: 5. The CDR3 runs to 14 residues. This chain's CDR3 is CASSDGTGAETQYF. CDR3 DNA sequence: TGTGCCAGCAGTGATGGGACAGGGGCCGAGACCCAGTACTTC.

This clone appeared a single time. In DNA form, the CDR3 reads TGCGCCAGCAGCGTTTCCGGGATAGGGGACACCGGGGAGCTGTTTTTT. Protein: CASSVSGIGDTGELFF. The chain uses TRBV5-1 and TRBJ2-2, with D possibly called TRBD1 or TRBD2 (5 bases each). The ends were cut back, 4 bases at V and 3 bases at J, with 16 bases in the middle. CDR1 and CDR2 from the germline V gene are SGHRS and YFSETQ. This CDR3 has 16 amino acids.

CDR3 loop: CASSAEAGELFF. The CDR3 DNA reads TGTGCCAGCAGCGCCGAGGCCGGGGAGCTGTTTTTT. The gene calls are TRBV7-6 and TRBJ2-2; no reliable D call. Germline loops: CDR1 SGHVS, CDR2 FNYEAQ. The CDR3 length is 12 residues. Trimming pared 5 bases from V and 6 bases from J, leaving 7 bases between.

The genes are TRBV14 and TRBJ2-1, with TRBD2 matching 11 bases. The V gene end was trimmed by 3 bases and the J gene end by 9 bases; junction bases not matched to a gene: 7. CDR1 and CDR2 (germline): SGHDN, FVKESK. The CDR3 runs 15 residues. CDR3 residues: CASSHLAGGSSEQFF. The CDR3 nucleotides read TGTGCCAGCAGCCACCTAGCGGGAGGAAGTAGTGAGCAGTTCTTC.

The sample holds one count of this clone. The rearrangement joins TRBV4-2 to TRBJ1-6, with D unclear. Germline-derived CDR1 and CDR2 are LGHNA and YNFKEQ. The CDR3 contains 16 residues. Between the trimmed V and J ends, which lost 1 base and 0 bases, there was a span of 7 bases. CDR3 bases: TGTGCCAGCAGCCAAGCGGGGAGCTCCTATAATTCACCCCTCCACTTT. Translating it yields CASSQAGSSYNSPLHF.

This chain uses TRBV7-9 with TRBJ2-7; weak D call: TRBD1 (6 bases). This CDR3 comprises 15 residues. Trimming pared 1 base from V and 4 bases from J, leaving 14 bases between. Germline assignment: CDR1 SEHNR and CDR2 FQNEAQ (reference sequence). The CDR3 sequence is CASSLGQGIKYEQYF. The DNA of the CDR3 is TGTGCCAGCAGCTTAGGTCAGGGGATAAAGTACGAGCAGTACTTC.

V usage is TRBV4-3 and J usage is TRBJ2-2; TRBD2 matches at 7 bases. J gave up 3 bases and V 0 bases, and 7 bases lay outside the gene matches. CDR1 is LGHNA, CDR2 YSLEER, per germline. CDR3 length: 17 residues. CDR3 sequence reads: CASSQEVGGLYTGELFF. CDR3 sequence (DNA): TGCGCCAGCAGCCAAGAGGTGGGAGGGCTCTACACCGGGGAGCTGTTTTTT.

The gene calls are TRBV2 and TRBJ2-7; D gene uncertain. The CDR3 is 15 residues long. Germline assignment: CDR1 SNHLY and CDR2 FYNNEI. V shed 2 bases and J shed 0 bases, with 11 bases lying between them. DNA for the CDR3: TGTGCCAGCAGTGAAAGACCGGTAAGCTCCTACGAGCAGTACTTC. Encoded protein: CASSERPVSSYEQYF.

The rearrangement joins TRBV6-5 to TRBJ2-3, with 14 bases matching TRBD2. The CDR3 length is 15 residues. Looked up from germline, CDR1 is MNHEY and CDR2 is SVGAGI. The ends lost 5 bases at V and 4 bases at J; junction bases unmatched: 2. The CDR3 loop reads CASSGLAGGSDTQYF. CDR3 bases: TGTGCCAGCAGTGGACTAGCGGGAGGATCAGATACGCAGTATTTT.

The chain recombines TRBV18 with TRBJ1-2, with D uncertain. Trimming took off 3 bases at V and 2 bases at J, with 13 bases between the two ends. Per the germline V gene, CDR1 is KGHSH and CDR2 is LQKENI. The CDR3 length is 15 residues. DNA for the CDR3: TGTGCCAGCTCACCTCCGTCTCTTGGAAACTATGGCTACACCTTC. This gives the protein CASSPPSLGNYGYTF.

The chain is built from TRBV10-3 and TRBJ2-7; D gene ambiguous. The germline V and J ends were trimmed by 3 bases and 4 bases, with 13 bases remaining between them. This CDR3 region has 14 residues. CDR1 and CDR2 (germline): ENHRY, SYGVKD. CDR3 amino acids: CAISDGVLPYEQYF. In DNA, the CDR3 is TGTGCCATCAGTGACGGTGTGCTGCCTTACGAGCAGTACTTC.

V and J are TRBV13 and TRBJ2-7; D is possibly TRBD1 (6 bases). The CDR3 has 11 amino acids. Germline V gene lookup returns CDR1 PRHDT and CDR2 FYEKMQ (reference sequence). V gave up 4 bases and J gave up 6 bases, with 7 bases separating them. The chain's CDR3 is CASSSDSEQYF. CDR3 DNA: TGTGCCAGCAGCTCGGACAGCGAGCAGTACTTC.